This TCR beta chain was obtained from a study of blood T cell repertoires in COVID-19. Clones were read by immunoSEQ multiplex PCR, and TCRdb kept only the in-frame ones, dropping some. This sample has a few hundred thousand clones; about 80% occur once, and the top ten carry about 3.5%. Sequencing used PBMCs or T cells enriched from blood (not recorded which). The receptor comes from a man aged 50-59 years who had recovered from COVID-19.

The CDR3 sequence: CALQGSGNTIYF. The CDR3 DNA reads TGTGCCTTACAGGGTAGTGGAAACACCATATATTTT. The chain is built from TRBV30 and TRBJ1-3; D perhaps matches TRBD1 (6 bases). Germline V lookup: CDR1 GTSNPN, CDR2 SVGIG (reference sequence). The V gene lost 7 bases and the J gene lost 3 bases, with 10 bases spanning the gap. CDR3 length equals 12 residues.